What follows is one T cell receptor beta chain and its context. Its antigen is unknown. In germline, CDR1 is SEHNR, CDR2 FQNEAQ (reference sequence). The CDR3 runs 13 residues. With 5 bases removed from V and 4 bases from J, the gap between germline ends came to 11 bases. This record comes from a study of chemoradiotherapy in HPV16-positive cancers. Over chemoradiotherapy, repertoires were sampled more than once. General study findings and limits: Better recurrence-free survival went with HPV-responsive T-cell expansion in HPV16-positive patients. Only two HPV16-positive patients supplied the functional HPV-specificity definition. Candidate HPV-specific clones and E7-related TCR motifs grew in tumor during treatment.

Measured with immunoSEQ multiplex PCR; TCRdb has only the in-frame clones, and not every one. The sample records under 35,000 clones, over 85% being singletons. The sequence was obtained from a human donor with HPV-associated anogenital cancer. Sequences were derived from blood, sampled from a patient who underwent chemoradiotherapy. The V and J genes are TRBV7-9 and TRBJ1-1; D ambiguous. The CDR3: CASSQVPITEAFF. CDR3 DNA: TGTGCCAGCAGCCAAGTACCTATCACTGAAGCTTTCTTT. Full variable domain (missing parts from reference TRBV7-9 and TRBJ1-1): DTGVSQNPRHKITKRGQNVTFRCDPISEHNRLYWYRQTLGQGPEFLTYFQNEAQLEKSRLLSDRFSAERPKGSFSTLEIQRTEQGDSAMYLCASSQVPITEAFFGQGTRLTVV.